This T cell receptor beta chain was sequenced in a study of patients and donors after allogeneic stem cell transplantation. Each CDR3 protein is one row after TCRdb ran MiXCR on the RT-PCR reads. The repertoire holds about 960,000 distinct CDR3 sequences, with 15% to 20% as singletons. Trimming left V 5 bases short and J 8 bases short, with 18 bases between. CDR1 is SQVTM, CDR2 ANQGSEA, per germline. This CDR3 region has 13 residues. The TCR comes from a human donor who was either an allogeneic HSCT recipient or a stem cell or donor lymphocyte infusion donor (not recorded which). It is not recorded whose cells these are; they may come from a transplant donor. The chain carries TRBV29-1 and TRBJ1-2; no clear D. The sequenced material came from blood, either unsorted or a sorted T cell fraction (not recorded which). CDR3 amino acids: CSVRLVDKSGYTF. The CDR3 DNA follows: TGCAGCGTTCGTTTGGTTGATAAGTCCGGCTACACCTTC.